This T cell receptor beta chain was identified in a study of cytomegalovirus exposure and HLA in healthy donors. Regarding the study as a whole: In a later analysis, V- and J-gene trimming of beta chains associated with a DCLRE1C missense variant, replicated independently. Confirmation was obtained in vitro that three CMV-associated chains are specific for CMV antigens. Researchers counted around 180 TCR beta chains as cytomegalovirus-associated.

Primers: 60 Vbeta forward and 13 Jbeta reverse. Method: immunoSEQ multiplex PCR; TCRdb's copy keeps in-frame clones and lacks some. This sample carries over 110,000 clones, more than 75% of them seen once, and the ten largest clones take 2% to 2.5%. A word on this clone: Its matching antigen is unknown.

The CDR3 consists of 11 residues. The V gene end was trimmed by 6 bases and the J gene end by 5 bases; junction bases not matched to a gene: 1. Germline lookup yields CDR1 MDHEN and CDR2 SYDVKM. The receptor was derived from a woman under 30 in good health and CMV-seropositive. The specimen sequenced was PBMCs. V usage is TRBV28 and J usage is TRBJ2-7, with 7 bases that match TRBD1. The CDR3 bases are TGTGCCAGCAGGGGACAGAACGAGCAGTACTTC. Its translation is CASRGQNEQYF.